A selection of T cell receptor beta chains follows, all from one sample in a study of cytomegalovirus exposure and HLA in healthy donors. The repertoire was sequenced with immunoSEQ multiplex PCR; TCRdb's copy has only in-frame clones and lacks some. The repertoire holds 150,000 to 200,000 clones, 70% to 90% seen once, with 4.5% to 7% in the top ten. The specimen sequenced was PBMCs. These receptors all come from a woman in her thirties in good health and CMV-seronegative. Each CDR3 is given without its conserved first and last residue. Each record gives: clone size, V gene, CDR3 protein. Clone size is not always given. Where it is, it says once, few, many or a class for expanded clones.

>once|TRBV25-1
ASTPLGAVNTEAF
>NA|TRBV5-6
ASSAFTGELF
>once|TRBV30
AWGQGTGTGELF
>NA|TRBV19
ASSMTGRSNQPQH
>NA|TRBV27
ASSLSTGTISYEQY
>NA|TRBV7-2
ASSFVREETQY
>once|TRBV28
ASSQTVRERGNEKLF
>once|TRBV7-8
ASSLDHNEQF
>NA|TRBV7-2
ASSLWVHTDTQY
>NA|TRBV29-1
SVGPTGSDTQY
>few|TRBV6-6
ASTPTMGQPQH
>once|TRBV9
ASSESGTGYNEQF
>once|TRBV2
ASSSPAGGLHNEQF
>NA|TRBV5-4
ASSLGQETQY
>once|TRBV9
ASSVDQGGSPLH
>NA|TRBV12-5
ASGPANNSPLH
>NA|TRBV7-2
ASSRDGASVTQY
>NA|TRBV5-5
ASSLAGDLSGNTIY
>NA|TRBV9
ASSSGVWTEAF
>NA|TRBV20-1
SAGVTEAF
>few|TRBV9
ASSFEGSQPQH
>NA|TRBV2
ASSEDRGSGNTIY
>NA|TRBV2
ASSDLAGGRDEQY
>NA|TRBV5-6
ASSLGQPNTEAF
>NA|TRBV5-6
ASSLGEGMNTEAF
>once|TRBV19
ASSPTSNQPQH
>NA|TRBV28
ASSPRFGTSGRSSYEQY
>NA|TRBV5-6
ASSSRPGHGGPDTQY
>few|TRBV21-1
ASTRHLCTGAF
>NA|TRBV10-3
AISFRAAAQETQY
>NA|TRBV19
ASSTIRQGPSNQPQH
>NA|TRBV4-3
ASSQDLGPPTYEQY
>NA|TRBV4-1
ASSQNLPGQGYHEQY
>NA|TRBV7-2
ASSPYPDTQY
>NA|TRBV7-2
ASSLDGQGATNEKLF
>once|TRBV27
ASSFQFSYEQY
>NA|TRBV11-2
ASSISRGGYEQY
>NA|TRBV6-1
ASSETLQGVYTEAF
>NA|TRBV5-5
ASSYKSLYNEQF
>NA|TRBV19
ASRPTSGPYNEQF
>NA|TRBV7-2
ASSSSGVSYNEQF
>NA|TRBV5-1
ASSGRLSGGLLDEQF
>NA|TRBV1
TSSQDLASGGIQETQY
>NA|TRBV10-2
ASNVDRGNIQY
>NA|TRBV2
ASRKDRGEGQPQH
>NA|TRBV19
ASSMTRGATEAF
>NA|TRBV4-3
ASSPGQGPTSSLH
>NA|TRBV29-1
SGYLGTGEYNEQF
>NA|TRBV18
ASSPTLIQETQY
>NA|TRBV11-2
ASSSRGDHYNSPLH
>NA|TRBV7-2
ASSYGLAGTYEQY
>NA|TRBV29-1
SVGGSGNTIY
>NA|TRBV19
ASSIRDSNQPQH
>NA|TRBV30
ACTGGGGYT